The 5 T cell receptor beta chains given below trace back to one sample, sequenced in a study of T cells in Graves' hyperthyroidism and ophthalmopathy. Amplification yielded TCR beta CDR3 regions, with RNA transcripts as the source. HTBI primers drove first-round RT-PCR of the TCR CDR3. One entry per CDR3 protein, called by TCRdb with MiXCR from the multiplex PCR reads. The sample holds fewer than 900,000 distinct CDR3 sequences, around 19% seen once. The specimen sequenced was blood. The receptors shown here come from a woman aged 45-59 years with Graves' hyperthyroidism that later progressed to Graves' ophthalmopathy.

This chain connects TRBV9 to TRBJ2-1; possibly TRBD1 for D (6 bases). The CDR3 runs 15 residues. Germline values: CDR1 SGDLS, CDR2 YYNGEE. Trimming shortened V by 1 base and J by 4 bases, and 12 bases separated the two germline ends. The CDR3: CASSVQGSRYNEQFF. Here the CDR3 DNA reads TGTGCCAGCAGCGTACAGGGGAGCAGGTACAATGAGCAGTTCTTC. The whole variable domain, filled in from reference TRBV9 and TRBJ2-1, reads DSGVTQTPKHLITATGQRVTLRCSPRSGDLSVYWYQQSLDQGLQFLIQYYNGEERAKGNILERFSAQQFPDLHSELNLSSLELGDSALYFCASSVQGSRYNEQFFGPGTRLTVL.

There are many counts of this clonotype. The chain recombines TRBV27 with TRBJ1-2, with D tentatively TRBD1 (6 bases). Germline V lookup: CDR1 MNHEY, CDR2 SMNVEV (reference sequence). V was clipped by 3 bases and J by 3 bases, with 8 bases between them. The CDR3 loop spans 13 amino acids. As DNA, the CDR3 is TGTGCCAGCAGTTTTGCAGGGGACTATGGCTACACCTTC. It yields the protein CASSFAGDYGYTF.

The sample holds a few counts of this clonotype. The genes are TRBV5-4 and TRBJ2-7, with no clear D. This CDR3 spans 13 amino acids. Germline CDR1 and CDR2: SGHNT and YYREEE (reference sequence). V lost 1 base and J 3 bases, leaving 8 bases between the germline ends. The CDR3 DNA is TGTGCCAGCAGCTTGAAAGGGAACTACGAGCAGTACTTC. It codes for CASSLKGNYEQYF.

The CDR3 region has the DNA TGTGCCAGCAGTGTGTCGAGGGTCGCCGGGGAGCTGTTTTTT. Its translation: CASSVSRVAGELFF. The chain recombines TRBV6-1 with TRBJ2-2, with TRBD2 as a possible D gene (5 bases). This CDR3 spans 14 amino acids. Per germline, CDR1 MNHNS and CDR2 SASEGT. V was cut by 4 bases and J by 6 bases, with 12 bases left in between.

This sequence joins TRBV30 and TRBJ1-4; maybe TRBD1 (5 bases). This CDR3 comprises 16 residues. Trimming left V 5 bases short and J 1 base short, with 17 bases between. The germline gives CDR1 GTSNPN, CDR2 SVGIG (reference sequence). The CDR3 DNA reads as TGTGCCTGGGCCCGAGGTGGGGCCCTAACTAATGAAAAACTGTTTTTT. It translates to CAWARGGALTNEKLFF.